The source of this T cell receptor beta chain is a study of blood T cell repertoires in COVID-19. The wider study: Italy, Spain and the United States were the sources of the convalescent and acute COVID-19 samples. Sample material is recorded as cDNA or gDNA derived from T cells, B-cell-depleted T cells, or PBMCs.

Deletions cut 4 bases from V and 6 bases from J, with 14 bases between. Germline CDR1 reads SGHNT; CDR2 reads YYREEE (reference sequence). The length of the CDR3 is 14 residues. How the authors handled the data: For nucleated cells, counts were estimated from reference gene primer amplification. Some clones are missing from TCRdb's copy, which holds only in-frame ones; the method was immunoSEQ multiplex PCR. V, J and clone size are taken as reported in that table, and D and trimming were inferred from the DNA itself. The data show roughly 460,000 clones, roughly 90% seen once. This receptor was taken from a man between 18 and 35 years old with COVID-19, enrolled during active disease. The specimen was peripheral blood. J is TRBJ2-1 and V is TRBV5-4; TRBD1 might be the D (6 bases). CDR3 DNA sequence: TGTGCCAGCAGCCCAGAATGGGGGCTCAATGAGCAGTTCTTC. Translating gives CASSPEWGLNEQFF.